This TCR beta chain derives from a study of OX40 agonist ivuxolimab in advanced cancers. Context from the whole study: Ivuxolimab was an agonistic, fully human IgG2 monoclonal antibody directed against OX40 (CD134), a costimulatory receptor. Three dose-escalation patients achieved partial responses, one with hepatocellular carcinoma and two with cutaneous melanoma. Intravenous ivuxolimab was administered to patients every 2 weeks at six dose levels: 0.01, 0.1, 0.3, 1.5, 3 and 10 mg/kg. Prior anti-PD-1, anti-PD-L1 or anti-CTLA-4 therapy was permitted, and about two fifths of dose-escalation patients had received checkpoint inhibitors. Among the 50 to 55 dose-escalation patients, 19 had hepatocellular carcinoma, 15 melanoma, 9 renal cell carcinoma and 9 head and neck cancer. Peripheral TCRbeta sequencing was intended to test whether TCR sequence diversity was altered and clonal T-cell expansion was caused by ivuxolimab. The dose-escalation cohort was 82.7% male with a mean age of 60 years, ranging from roughly 23 to 90. The monotherapy dose-escalation portion (N ≈ 55 patients) of the phase I ivuxolimab trial is reported in the paper. General findings and caveats noted by the study authors: Antigen specificity was not determined for the clonally expanded peripheral T cells. On average, CD8+ T cells showed more expanded clones than CD4+ T cells after ivuxolimab. At doses of 0.1 to 3.0 mg/kg, clonal expansion of both CD4+ and CD8+ blood T cells was observed from baseline to week 6. Low levels of normalized T-cell clonal expansion were also seen in some nonresponding patients. In the 0.1-3.0 mg/kg groups, partial responders had among the lowest normalized peripheral clonal expansion, particularly in CD8+ T cells.

Counted from cysteine to phenylalanine, this CDR3 has 19 amino acids. Left in the record is the CDR3 DNA by itself, 57 bases read in frame from the first base. According to the germline V gene (reference sequence), CDR1 reads LNHDA and CDR2 reads SQIVND. V and J lose 7 bases and 0 bases, and a span of 25 bases separates them. Patients with autoimmune disease history or receiving systemic immunosuppression were excluded from the trial. Peripheral blood for TCR sequencing was collected from all dose cohorts at baseline, on cycle 4 day 1, and on cycle 7 day 1. The samples were drawn from a first-in-human, open-label, multicenter phase I dose-escalation trial of ivuxolimab. Adults with locally advanced or metastatic head and neck squamous cell, hepatocellular, melanoma or renal cell carcinoma were enrolled in the trial. CD4+ and CD8+ T cells were sorted separately from peripheral blood before TCR sequencing.

Genomic DNA was extracted from sorted cells for sequencing of the TCRbeta CDR3 region. The immunoSEQ Assay was used for sequencing of TCRbeta CDR3 regions. Entries here come from immuneACCESS through TCRdb and include only in-frame sequences with V and J called. Some clones fail to appear in such tables; in the studies checked, an unresolved V gene covers under half of the shortfall, and the cause of the remainder is unknown. The table for this sample lists 7,500 to 10,000 clones; about 87% of them were counted only once. The top ten hold around 16% of the sample. Concerning this clone itself: It lacks a known antigen. Base qualities are not recorded, but no much larger clone differs from it by a single base.

The rearranged segments are TRBV19 and TRBJ2-1, with the D gene uncertain. The receptor's source is an adult with an advanced solid tumor such as melanoma, head and neck, liver or kidney cancer. The starting material was CD4+ or CD8+ T cells sorted from blood, obtained in a trial of the OX40 agonist ivuxolimab. The DNA reads as follows: TGTGCCAGTACCAAATTACCCCTCTCCATTGCAGTCTCCTACAATGAGCAGTTCTTC. It encodes CASTKLPLSIAVSYNEQFF.